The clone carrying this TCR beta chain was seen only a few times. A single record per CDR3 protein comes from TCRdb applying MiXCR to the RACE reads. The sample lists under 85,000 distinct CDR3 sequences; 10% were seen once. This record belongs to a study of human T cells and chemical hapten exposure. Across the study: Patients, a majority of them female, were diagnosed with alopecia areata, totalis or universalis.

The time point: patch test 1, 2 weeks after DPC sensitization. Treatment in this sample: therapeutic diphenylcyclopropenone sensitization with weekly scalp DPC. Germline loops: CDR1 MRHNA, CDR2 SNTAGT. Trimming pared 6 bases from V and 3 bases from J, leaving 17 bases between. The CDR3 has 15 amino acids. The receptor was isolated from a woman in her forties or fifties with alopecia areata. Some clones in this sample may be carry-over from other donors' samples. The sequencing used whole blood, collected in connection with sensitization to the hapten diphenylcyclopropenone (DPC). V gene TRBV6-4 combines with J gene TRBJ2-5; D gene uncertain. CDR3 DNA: TGTGCCAGCAGCGCCCCGTTGTTCTTAAAAGAGACCCAGTACTTC. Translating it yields CASSAPLFLKETQYF.